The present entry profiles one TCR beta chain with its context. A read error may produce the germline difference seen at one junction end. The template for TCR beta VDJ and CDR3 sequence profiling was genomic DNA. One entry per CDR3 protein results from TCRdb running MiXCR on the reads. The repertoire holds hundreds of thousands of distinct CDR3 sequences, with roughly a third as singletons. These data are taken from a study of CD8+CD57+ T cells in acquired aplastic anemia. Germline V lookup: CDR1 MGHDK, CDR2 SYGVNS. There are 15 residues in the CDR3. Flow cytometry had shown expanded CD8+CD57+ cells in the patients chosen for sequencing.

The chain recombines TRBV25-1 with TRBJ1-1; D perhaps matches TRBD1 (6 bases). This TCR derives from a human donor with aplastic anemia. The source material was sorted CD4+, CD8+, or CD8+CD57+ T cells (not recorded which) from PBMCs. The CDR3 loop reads CTSSLRGVGNTEAFF. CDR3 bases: TGTACCAGCAGCTTAAGGGGGGTAGGGAACACTGAAGCTTTCTTT.